A single sample is the source of the 20 T cell receptor beta chains below, sequenced in a study of OX40 agonist ivuxolimab in advanced cancers. Repertoires were generated with immunoSEQ multiplex PCR, while TCRdb's copy carries only in-frame clones and drops some. The sample yields 80,000 to 85,000 clones, around 80% seen once. The sample consisted of CD4+ or CD8+ T cells sorted from blood, taken in a trial of the OX40 agonist ivuxolimab. The receptors were gathered from an adult with an advanced solid tumor such as melanoma, head and neck, liver or kidney cancer.

This chain connects TRBV6-5 to TRBJ2-7, with a weak D call TRBD1 (6 bases). The V end was cut by 5 bases, the J end by 3 bases, with 11 bases between. The length of the CDR3 is 13 residues. CDR1 and CDR2 from the germline V gene are MNHEY and SVGAGI. The CDR3 nucleotides read TGTGCCAGCAGTGTCGGACAGCGCTACGAGCAGTACTTC. It translates to CASSVGQRYEQYF.

With regard to this clone: This specimen includes other DNA sequences encoding the same CDR3. The rearrangement joins TRBV30 to TRBJ2-1; 7 nucleotides align to TRBD2. The CDR3 runs to 11 residues. Per germline, CDR1 GTSNPN and CDR2 SVGIG (reference sequence). Losses at the gene ends were 5 bases for V and 15 bases for J; bases not matched to a gene: 10. CDR3 bases: TGTGCCTGGTCCTCGGGGGGTGCACTGTTCTTC. Protein: CAWSSGGALFF. The variable domain in full, completed from reference TRBV30 and TRBJ2-1, reads SQTIHQWPATLVQPVGSPLSLECTVEGTSNPNLYWYRQAAGRGLQLLFYSVGIGQISSEVPQNLSASRPQDRQFILSSKKLLLSDSGFYLCAWSSGGALFFGPGTRLTVL.

The table lists this clone with a count of one. This sequence joins TRBV11-2 and TRBJ2-6; D is undetermined. There are 17 residues in the CDR3. Germline values: CDR1 SGHAT, CDR2 FQNNGV. The V end lost 3 bases, the J end lost 1 base, and 13 bases lay between the germline ends. The CDR3 DNA reads TGTGCCAGCAGCTTTCAGGAGTTTCTATCTGGGGCCAACGTCCTGACTTTC. Translation gives CASSFQEFLSGANVLTF.

This clone was counted only a few times. J is TRBJ1-4 and V is TRBV5-1; no definite D call. The CDR3 covers 13 residues. Germline V gene lookup returns CDR1 SGHRS and CDR2 YFSETQ. The germline V and J ends were trimmed by 1 base and 12 bases, with 13 bases remaining between them. The CDR3 region has the DNA TGCGCCAGCAGCTTGTCCCCGAGGGCGGAACTGTTTTTT. This encodes CASSLSPRAELFF.

The table lists this clone with a few counts. The chain has TRBV2 and TRBJ1-6; 7 nucleotides agree with TRBD1. Germline assignment: CDR1 SNHLY and CDR2 FYNNEI. The junction had 3 bases not matched to a gene; V was cut back by 6 bases and J by 4 bases. This CDR3 region has 14 residues. DNA for the CDR3: TGTGCCAGCAGCGACAGGGTTTATAATTCACCCCTCCACTTT. This codes for CASSDRVYNSPLHF.

This chain uses TRBV4-3 with TRBJ1-2; perhaps TRBD1 as D (5 bases). The CDR3 sequence is 14 residues long. Trimming cost V 0 bases and J 1 base, with 6 bases left between them. Germline lookup yields CDR1 LGHNA and CDR2 YSLEER. The CDR3 region has the DNA TGCGCCAGCAGCCAAGATGGGGGTAACTATGGCTACACCTTC. Encoded protein: CASSQDGGNYGYTF.

CDR3 protein: CASSLPSEPTDTQYF. Here the CDR3 DNA reads TGTGCCAGCAGTTTGCCTAGCGAGCCCACAGATACGCAGTATTTT. The chain joins TRBV27 to TRBJ2-3, with a possible D match to TRBD2 (6 bases). The germline V gene has CDR1 MNHEY and CDR2 SMNVEV (reference sequence). The V and J ends lost 3 bases and 2 bases respectively, with 12 bases between them. This CDR3 is 15 amino acids long.

The genes are TRBV7-9 and TRBJ2-5; perhaps TRBD1 as D (6 bases). The CDR3 has 16 residues. Germline V CDR1 and CDR2: SEHNR, FQNEAQ (reference sequence). The ends were cut back, 0 bases at V and 5 bases at J, with 16 bases in the middle. The CDR3 here is CASSLASQGPVETQYF. DNA for the CDR3: TGTGCCAGCAGCTTAGCGAGCCAGGGGCCGGTGGAGACCCAGTACTTC.

This clone was counted a few times. This chain links TRBV9 with TRBJ2-6; D is uncertain. V was cut by 3 bases and J by 1 base, with 2 bases left in between. Looked up from germline, CDR1 is SGDLS and CDR2 is YYNGEE. CDR3 size: 13 residues. CDR3 DNA sequence: TGTGCCAGCAGCGGATCTGGGGCCAACGTCCTGACTTTC. This codes for CASSGSGANVLTF.

This sequence joins TRBV5-5 and TRBJ1-4; D call uncertain. Germline CDR1 and CDR2: SGHKS and YYEKEE (reference sequence). The length of the CDR3 is 14 residues. V dropped 3 bases and J dropped 7 bases, with 13 bases sitting between them. The CDR3 loop is CASSSWTGREKLFF. The DNA for the CDR3 is TGTGCCAGCAGCTCATGGACTGGACGTGAAAAACTGTTTTTT.

The chain combines TRBV7-3 with TRBJ2-2; D call uncertain. CDR1 is SGHTA, CDR2 FQGTGA, per germline. Deletions cut 5 bases from V and 8 bases from J, with 21 bases between. The length of the CDR3 is 16 residues. The CDR3 spells CASSPAGLSLGGELFF. For the CDR3, the DNA is TGTGCCAGCAGCCCAGCCGGGCTTAGCTTAGGGGGGGAGCTGTTTTTT.

The CDR3 loop reads CASSRRGRSRNTGELFF. CDR3 coding DNA: TGTGCCAGCAGCCGCAGGGGGCGTTCAAGAAACACCGGGGAGCTGTTTTTT. This chain links TRBV11-2 with TRBJ2-2; 8 bases are shared with TRBD1. With V trimmed by 5 bases and J by 2 bases, 10 bases remained unmatched. Per the germline V gene, CDR1 is SGHAT and CDR2 is FQNNGV. The length of the CDR3 is 17 residues.

This chain connects TRBV10-3 to TRBJ2-7; 8 nucleotides agree with TRBD1. Germline loops: CDR1 ENHRY, CDR2 SYGVKD. The CDR3 sequence is 18 residues long. The junction had 19 bases not matched to a gene; V was cut back by 7 bases and J by 2 bases. For the CDR3, the DNA is TGTGCCATCACCTCCGGGACAGGAATCCTGGGGGCTACCTACGAGCAGTACTTC. Amino acid sequence: CAITSGTGILGATYEQYF.

The CDR3, as DNA: TGTGCCAGCTCACCCGTCAAAACACGGAACACTGAAGCTTTCTTT. It specifies CASSPVKTRNTEAFF. The chain joins TRBV18 to TRBJ1-1, with D unclear. V was trimmed by 3 bases and J by 1 base, leaving 12 bases between them. The germline gives CDR1 KGHSH, CDR2 LQKENI. This CDR3 has 15 amino acids.

The chain joins TRBV4-1 to TRBJ1-1; possible D gene TRBD1, 5 bases. CDR3 size: 16 residues. The germline V and J ends were trimmed by 0 bases and 1 base, with 12 bases remaining between them. Per germline, CDR1 MGHRA and CDR2 YSYEKL. The CDR3 here is CASSQEQARANTEAFF. The CDR3 coding sequence is TGCGCCAGCAGCCAAGAGCAGGCCAGGGCGAACACTGAAGCTTTCTTT.

This clone was seen only once. This chain joins TRBV19 and TRBJ2-4; D may match TRBD1 or TRBD2 (5 bases each). The V gene's germline CDR1 is LNHDA and CDR2 SQIVND (reference sequence). Trimming shortened V by 5 bases and J by 4 bases, and 9 bases separated the two germline ends. The CDR3 is 13 residues long. The CDR3 loop reads CASSGDGKNIQYF. The CDR3 DNA is TGTGCCAGTAGTGGGGACGGTAAAAACATTCAGTACTTC.

This chain uses TRBV6-5 with TRBJ1-1, with D possibly matching TRBD1 (5 bases). Germline V gene sequence: CDR1 MNHEY, CDR2 SVGAGI. Deletions cut 6 bases from V and 9 bases from J, with 17 bases between. The CDR3 covers 13 residues. The CDR3 loop is CASSWGVGLKAFF. In DNA, the CDR3 is TGTGCCAGCAGCTGGGGGGTAGGCCTGAAAGCTTTCTTT.

J is TRBJ2-4 and V is TRBV4-1; the D call may be TRBD1 or TRBD2 (6 bases each). Trimming stripped 2 bases from V and 0 bases from J, with 14 bases between. This CDR3 has 17 amino acids. In germline, CDR1 is MGHRA, CDR2 YSYEKL. CDR3 in amino acids: CASSQHGGTLAKNIQYF. CDR3 bases: TGCGCCAGCAGCCAACACGGAGGGACACTAGCCAAAAACATTCAGTACTTC.

Points on this clone: Mismatch with germline at one junction end may stem from a read error. The V and J genes are TRBV5-5 and TRBJ1-2; the D gene is possibly TRBD1 (5 bases). This CDR3 comprises 12 residues. In germline, CDR1 is SGHKS, CDR2 YYEKEE (reference sequence). The DNA for the CDR3 is TGTGCCAGCAGCTTGCAGGGATATGGCTGCACCTTC. This translates into CASSLQGYGCTF.

This chain connects TRBV11-2 to TRBJ2-5; D could derive from TRBD1 or TRBD2 (6 bases each). The CDR3 is made up of 16 amino acids. Germline V CDR1 and CDR2: SGHAT, FQNNGV. V lost 5 bases, J lost 4 bases, and 20 bases lay in between. The CDR3 DNA reads as TGTGCCAGCAGCGCGATCGGGGGCTCTTTATTAGAGACCCAGTACTTC. Encoded protein: CASSAIGGSLLETQYF.